What follows is one TCR beta chain and its context. What this receptor recognizes is not known. No clone much larger than this one lies a single base away; base qualities are absent. The sample comes from a study of OX40 agonist ivuxolimab in advanced cancers. With respect to the entire study: Ivuxolimab, which targeted the costimulatory receptor OX40 (CD134), was an agonistic, fully human IgG2 monoclonal antibody. Of the approximately 50 dose-escalation patients, hepatocellular carcinoma was present in some 19, melanoma in approximately 15, renal cell carcinoma in 9 and head and neck cancer in 9. The paper covers the monotherapy dose-escalation part of the phase I ivuxolimab trial, which included N of about 50 patients. Prior anti-PD-1, anti-PD-L1 or anti-CTLA-4 therapy was permitted, and checkpoint inhibitors had been received by more than 35% of dose-escalation patients. Partial responses were achieved by three dose-escalation patients, of whom one had hepatocellular carcinoma and two had cutaneous melanoma. Peripheral TCRbeta sequencing aimed to test whether ivuxolimab altered TCR sequence diversity and caused clonal T-cell expansion. The dose-escalation cohort was about 83% male with a mean age of approximately 60 years, ranging from roughly 20 to 80. Intravenous ivuxolimab was administered to patients every 2 weeks at six dose levels: 0.01, 0.1, 0.3, 1.5, 3 and 10 mg/kg. Results the study describes overall, beyond this receptor: At doses of 0.1 to 3.0 mg/kg, clonal expansion of both CD4+ and CD8+ blood T cells was observed from baseline to week 6. After ivuxolimab, more expanded clones were found on average in CD8+ T cells than in CD4+ T cells. Low levels of normalized T-cell clonal expansion were also seen in some nonresponding patients. In partial responders in the 0.1-3.0 mg/kg groups, normalized peripheral clonal expansion was found to be among the lowest, especially among CD8+ T cells. Which antigens the clonally expanded peripheral T cells were specific for was not determined.

For sequencing of the TCRbeta CDR3 region, genomic DNA was extracted from the sorted cells. The immunoSEQ Assay was used to sequence the TCRbeta CDR3 regions. TCRdb took over this immuneACCESS table, retaining in-frame rearrangements with V and J assigned. Such tables are incomplete; in checked studies, under half of the missing clones stem from an unresolved V gene, and the remainder is unexplained. Here the sample has over 45,000 clones; more than 80% occur a single time. Roughly 1.2% of the sample rests with the top ten. The trim is 2 bases for V and 7 bases for J, with a gap of 8 bases between the germline ends. From the germline V gene, CDR1 is KGHSH and CDR2 is LQKENI. Including cysteine and phenylalanine, the CDR3 has 12 amino acids. Just the 36-base CDR3 DNA is kept, in frame starting at base 1. The trial excluded patients who had a history of autoimmune disease or were on systemic immunosuppression. Peripheral blood for TCR sequencing was collected from all dose cohorts at baseline, on cycle 4 day 1, and on cycle 7 day 1. The samples were drawn from a first-in-human, open-label, multicenter phase I dose-escalation trial of ivuxolimab. Adults with locally advanced or metastatic melanoma, renal cell carcinoma, hepatocellular carcinoma or head and neck squamous cell carcinoma were enrolled in the trial. CD4+ and CD8+ T cells were sorted separately from peripheral blood before TCR sequencing.

The origin of this receptor is an adult with an advanced solid tumor such as melanoma, head and neck, liver or kidney cancer. This sample comprised CD4+ or CD8+ T cells sorted from blood, obtained in a trial of the OX40 agonist ivuxolimab. The chain couples TRBV18 to TRBJ1-2; no D gene can be assigned with confidence. The nucleotide sequence is TGTGCCAGCTCACCAACGCCTCGTGGCTACACCTTC. Its translation reads: CASSPTPRGYTF.